This TCR beta chain was identified during a study of shared clonotypes between healthy human individuals (dated by TCRdb to 2020 to 2022). Study-wide context: A couple of women and three men aged 18 to 49 years were included in the cohort. For each donor, CD4 naive and CD4 memory were each run on three plates, CD8 naive on two plates, and CD8 memory on one plate. The study deeply sequenced blood TCR repertoires of five healthy adults to estimate repertoire size and the extent of clonotype sharing between individuals. Different laboratories and diverse techniques were used to prepare libraries and sequence TCR repertoires, to increase sequencing depth and limit assay-specific biases. Each donor's leukapheresis produced roughly between about 0.9 and 9.5 billion PBMCs.

This clone showed up just once. Its cognate antigen has yet to be identified. Within one base of it there is no much larger clone, and no base qualities were kept. General conclusions and limits of the study: Naive subsets generally had larger estimated clonotype richness than memory subsets. Across a handful of donors, about 5.2% of naive CD4, 3.5% of naive CD8, around 2.5% of memory CD4, and 0.4% of memory CD8 clonotypes were shared. Because the study included a small number of donors, the genetic and exposure-history diversity represented was limited. Higher generation probabilities were observed for clonotypes shared by all four sorted-subset donors than for non-shared clonotypes. Based on pairwise subsampling, the degree of clonotype sharing among donors was expected to be affected by sequencing depth. Incomplete sequencing was indicated by rarefaction of sorted-subset datasets, despite the large sequencing depth. Sampling was limited to blood, and TCR repertoires in tissue likely differ from TCR repertoires in blood.

CD8 naive samples were obtained by positive selection for CCR7 among CD45RO-negative cells, yielding a CD45RA+CCR7+ population from which TemRA cells were excluded. The donors were healthy, HIV-negative adults with no recently reported acute infections or vaccinations. Every donor was a Caucasian adult living in Nashville, Tennessee, USA. After blood collection by leukapheresis, PBMCs were isolated using Ficoll-Histopaque density gradient centrifugation and then cryopreserved in the vapor phase of liquid nitrogen. Analytical flow cytometry was used to check the purity and quantity of each magnetically sorted T cell population. Genomic DNA was isolated from every sorted fraction and measured by UV absorbance on a Nanodrop 2000c. TCR CDR3 regions were amplified from genomic DNA by multiplex PCR using the deep immunoSEQ assay. Genomic DNA extracted from each cell subset was distributed evenly over all wells of several immunoSEQ 96-well plates, and each plate served as one replicate. For sorted subsets, each replicate PCR was loaded with about 0.2 ug genomic DNA, equivalent to 30,000 to 35,000 T cell genomes. Purified libraries were measured with a Qubit 3.0 fluorometer, size-checked on a Bioanalyzer 2100, and measured again with the KAPA Library Quantification kit. Each immunoSEQ 96-well plate was sequenced on its own single-read 150-cycle Illumina NextSeq 550 flow cell. As for how the authors treated the data: Because the immunoSEQ output held only junctional sequences and lacked quality scores, the filtering could not match the filtering applied to full-length reads. To assign V/J genes and CDR3, sequences were annotated using PyIR, a Python wrapper for IgBLAST v1.9, with IMGT germline references. Reads were filtered out if the reads had weak V/J assignments (E-value above 1e-6), no CDR3, stop codons, out-of-frame junctions, or ambiguous translated residues. V3J clonotypes were defined by identical inferred V gene, J gene, and CDR3 amino acid sequence. The percentage overlap between two repertoires was calculated by dividing the number of shared unique clonotypes by the size of the smaller repertoire. Three approaches were used to assess repertoire richness: RTK rarefaction, the Chao1 estimator, and Recon v2.1 estimates of unobserved clonotypes. OLGA was used to compute generation probabilities for all TCRbeta clonotypes that the gDNA method yielded from several donors. TCRdb re-hosts the immuneACCESS table, in-frame sequences only. Its copies lack some clones; in the studies checked, an unresolved V gene accounts for under half of them, and the cause for the rest is not known. V and J calls and clone size are those listed in that table; D and trimming were worked out from the DNA. Counted in this sample were about 680,000 clones; around 90% of them appeared once. About 24% of the sample comes from the top ten.

The sequence was collected from a man aged 30-40 years in good health. The sample taken for sequencing was naive CD8+ T cells sorted from blood. In light of the paper, this sample's cell subset or site label describes: CD45RA+CCR7+.

The CDR3 corresponds to CASSYNGRFYGYTF. The sequence in DNA is TGTGCCAGCAGCTACAACGGGAGGTTCTATGGCTACACCTTC. The chain uses TRBV7-9 and TRBJ1-2, with the D gene too uncertain to name. V is clipped by 4 bases and J by 4 bases, and the sequence between their germline boundaries is 13 bases long. Including the terminal cysteine and phenylalanine, the CDR3 comprises 14 residues. Here the CDR3 DNA is all that survives: 42 bases in frame from base 1. The germline V gene (reference sequence) sets CDR1 to SEHNR and CDR2 to FQNEAQ.